The present T cell receptor beta chain was sequenced within a study of T cell changes during pregnancy in multiple sclerosis. The CDR3 consists of 13 residues. V gave up 3 bases and J gave up 4 bases, with 10 bases separating them. The germline CDR1 and CDR2 sequences are LNHDA and SQIVND (reference sequence). The repertoire was sequenced with immunoSEQ multiplex PCR; TCRdb's copy has only in-frame clones and lacks some. This sample has around 31,000 clones, with 90% found just once. The chain links TRBV19 to TRBJ2-7, with a weak D call TRBD1 (6 bases). The source was CD4+ T cells from peripheral blood mononuclear cells, collected in the third trimester of pregnancy. This receptor was taken from a female donor in good health, enrolled as a control in a pregnancy study. The CDR3 region is CASSIGTSYEQYF. Here the CDR3 DNA reads TGTGCCAGTAGTATCGGGACATCATACGAGCAGTACTTC. Full variable domain (outside the CDR3, taken from reference TRBV19 and TRBJ2-7): DGGITQSPKYLFRKEGQNVTLSCEQNLNHDAMYWYRQDPGQGLRLIYYSQIVNDFQKGDIAEGYSVSREKKESFPLTVTSAQKNPTAFYLCASSIGTSYEQYFGPGTRLTVT.